The sequence of this TCR beta chain was determined in a study of T-cell memory formation after mild COVID-19. The study, taken as a whole, reports: CD4/CD8 balance held among clones contracting day 15 to 85, and later expanders leaned CD4+. Shrinking CD4+ clones resided mostly in CM and EM, and CD8+ ones in EMRA.

There are a few counts of this clonotype. What it binds is unknown. One entry per CDR3 protein, called by TCRdb with MiXCR from the 5' RACE reads. In the table there are fewer than 500,000 distinct CDR3 sequences, about 23% of which are singletons. The receptor's source is an adult woman who had mild COVID-19 (a few samples of this study predate the infection). Cell type and time point are not known. The sequencing input was PBMCs or a T cell subset sorted from them (not recorded which).

The CDR3 region is CASSIRLAPGNEQFF. DNA of the CDR3: TGTGCCAGCAGTATTAGACTAGCACCCGGGAATGAGCAGTTCTTC. The chain uses TRBV3-1 and TRBJ2-1, with 7 bases lining up with TRBD2. Per germline, CDR1 LGHDT and CDR2 YNNKEL (reference sequence). V trimming: 6 bases; J trimming: 7 bases; junction bases outside the gene matches: 12. The CDR3 length is 15 residues.